This T cell receptor (beta chain) is drawn from a study of tumor-infiltrating lymphocytes in localized non-small cell lung cancer. Across the whole study: Patients included smokers and never-smokers with various histologies, some sampled after neoadjuvant chemotherapy.

The data were produced by immunoSEQ multiplex PCR, yet TCRdb's version contains in-frame clones alone and is incomplete. Of about 21,000 clones listed, around 80% are singletons. The clonotype was recovered from a human donor with non-small cell lung cancer. Sample: lung tumor tissue.

The CDR3 DNA sequence: TGTGCCAGCAGTGAAGAGCAAAGGGCCGGGGCCAACGTCCTGACTTTC. Its protein is CASSEEQRAGANVLTF. This rearrangement joins TRBV2 to TRBJ2-6; no clear D gene. Per the germline V gene, CDR1 is SNHLY and CDR2 is FYNNEI. The CDR3 runs 16 residues. Trimming pared 1 base from V and 4 bases from J, leaving 11 bases between.